Below, one TCR beta chain is given with its context. The junction and the germline gene differ at one end; a read error may be behind it. This sample was included in a study of glioma-infiltrating T cells. CDR1 is MNHEY and CDR2 is SVGEGT in the germline V gene. The CDR3 runs 17 residues. Using RNA template, CDR3s of TCR alpha and beta were amplified with iRepertoire arm-PCR. One entry per CDR3 protein, called by TCRdb with MiXCR from the multiplex PCR reads. The table shows more than 85,000 distinct CDR3 sequences, with approximately 26% occurring only once. Input material: glioma tissue, nonneoplastic brain tissue, or PBMCs (not recorded which). The clonotype was recovered from a human donor with low-grade glioma or glioblastoma, undergoing nonglioma brain surgery, or in good health (not recorded which). The rearrangement joins TRBV6-2 or TRBV6-3 to TRBJ2-5; 10 positions match TRBD2. In DNA, the CDR3 is TGTACCAGCAGCCCTATGGACGGTACTAGCGGGATCGAGACGCAGTACTTC. Translation gives CTSSPMDGTSGIETQYF.